Listed below are T cell receptor beta chains from one sample, sequenced in a study of post-analysis software for immune sequencing data. TCRdb re-analysed the PCR reads in MiXCR, keeping a single row per CDR3 protein. The sample holds about half a million distinct CDR3 sequences, around 36% seen once. The specimen sequenced was blood. The receptor set was obtained from a girl aged 2-17 years with multiple sclerosis. Both conserved end residues are trimmed from each CDR3.

v_gene: TRBV20-1
CDR3aa: SVPRGVHYNEQF

v_gene: TRBV7-2
CDR3aa: ASSKDRAGGQPQH

v_gene: TRBV29-1
CDR3aa: SVEPGLGGYT

v_gene: TRBV28
CDR3aa: ASSLGGARGYT

v_gene: TRBV29-1
CDR3aa: SVWTPSSGANVLT

v_gene: TRBV5-5
CDR3aa: ASSLASVSTSTDTQY

v_gene: TRBV6-5
CDR3aa: ASSLGGLNEKLF

v_gene: TRBV5-1
CDR3aa: ASSYWTSGITTQY

v_gene: TRBV14
CDR3aa: ASSERQGSNSPLH

v_gene: TRBV6-6
CDR3aa: ASSYGTGDYEQY

v_gene: TRBV11-2
CDR3aa: ASSLGTGYFDEQY

v_gene: TRBV15
CDR3aa: ATSSRISGETQY

v_gene: TRBV6-1
CDR3aa: ASSTDRDTQY

v_gene: TRBV7-8
CDR3aa: ASSLVIAYQETQY

v_gene: TRBV11-2
CDR3aa: ASSSLFTSGTGELF

v_gene: TRBV6-6
CDR3aa: ASSYFPTGEMTEAF

v_gene: TRBV29-1
CDR3aa: SVARRGGDTDTQY

v_gene: TRBV5-1
CDR3aa: ASSLATSRGDTQY

v_gene: TRBV4-1
CDR3aa: ASSHRSEAALAYEQY

v_gene: TRBV28
CDR3aa: ASIPTQGRSDIQY

v_gene: TRBV20-1
CDR3aa: SARDGRVPGYT

v_gene: TRBV19
CDR3aa: ASSIGQGAGANVLT

v_gene: TRBV10-3
CDR3aa: AISESTEAF

v_gene: TRBV5-1
CDR3aa: ASSLKPGLAGGIQETQY

v_gene: TRBV20-1
CDR3aa: SAPTTSGGAGTDTQY

v_gene: TRBV18
CDR3aa: ASSNRGQETQY

v_gene: TRBV7-3
CDR3aa: ASSAGGIDTQY

v_gene: TRBV5-1
CDR3aa: ASRKAGSQETQY

v_gene: TRBV13
CDR3aa: ASSIAAGANYGYT

v_gene: TRBV2
CDR3aa: ASRAGANTDTQY

v_gene: TRBV20-1
CDR3aa: SAPKGGRGNQPQH

v_gene: TRBV15
CDR3aa: ATSREGVVGEKLF